This T cell receptor beta chain was identified in a study of cytomegalovirus exposure and HLA in healthy donors. Across the study: A prior study identified 117 million unique TCR beta sequences from roughly 170 million T cells.

In the PCR, 60 Vbeta and 13 Jbeta primers were used. Sequencing was performed with immunoSEQ multiplex PCR; in TCRdb, only in-frame clones are kept and a portion is missing. The sample table sets out 100,000 to 150,000 clones. Worth noting for this clone: Its antigen is not known.

Overall study results and limits: Testing in vitro showed a few CMV-associated chains specific for CMV antigens. While the bulk of TCR sequences proved rare, some public TCRs turned up in many donors. Earlier analysis yielded a pattern in which most TCR beta V segments were productive about 87% or about 30% of the time.

The germline V gene has CDR1 MNHNY and CDR2 SVGAGI (reference sequence). Trimming cost V 6 bases and J 4 bases, with 10 bases left between them. This CDR3 contains 13 residues. V and J are TRBV6-6 and TRBJ1-5; no clear D. This receptor was identified in a man younger than 30 in good health and CMV-seronegative. Sequenced: PBMCs. The CDR3 loop is CASRPGSNQPQHF. In nucleotides, the CDR3 is TGTGCCAGCAGGCCGGGTTCAAATCAGCCCCAGCATTTT.